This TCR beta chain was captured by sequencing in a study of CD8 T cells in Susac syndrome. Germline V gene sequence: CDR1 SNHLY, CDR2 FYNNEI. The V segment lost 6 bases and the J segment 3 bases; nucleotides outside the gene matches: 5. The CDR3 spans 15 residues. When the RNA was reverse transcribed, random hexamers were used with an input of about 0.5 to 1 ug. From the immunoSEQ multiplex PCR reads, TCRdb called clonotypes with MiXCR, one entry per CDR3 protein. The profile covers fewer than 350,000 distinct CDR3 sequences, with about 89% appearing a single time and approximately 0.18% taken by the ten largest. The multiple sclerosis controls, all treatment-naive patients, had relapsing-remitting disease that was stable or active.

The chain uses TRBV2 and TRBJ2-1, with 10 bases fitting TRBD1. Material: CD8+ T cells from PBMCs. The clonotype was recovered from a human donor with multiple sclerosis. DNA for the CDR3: TGTGCCAGCAGCCACCGGGACAGGGGCTACAATGAGCAGTTCTTC. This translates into CASSHRDRGYNEQFF.